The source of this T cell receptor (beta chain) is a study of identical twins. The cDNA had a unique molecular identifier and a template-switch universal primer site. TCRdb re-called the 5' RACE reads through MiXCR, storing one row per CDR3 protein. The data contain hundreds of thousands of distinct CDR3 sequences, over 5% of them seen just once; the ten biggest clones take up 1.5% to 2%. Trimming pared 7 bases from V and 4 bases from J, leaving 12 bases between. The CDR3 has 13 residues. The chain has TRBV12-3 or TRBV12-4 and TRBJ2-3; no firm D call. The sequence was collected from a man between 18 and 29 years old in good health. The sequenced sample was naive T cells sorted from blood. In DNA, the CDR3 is TGTGCCAGCAACCCGGACGAGGCAGATACGCAGTATTTT. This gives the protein CASNPDEADTQYF.